This TCR beta chain is drawn from a study of regulatory T cells in long-lasting Graves disease (dated by TCRdb to 2020 to 2022). Concerning the study at large: In the newly diagnosed Graves' disease group, patients had been taking antithyroid drugs for less than 3 months. The study was conducted in China and was registered as a clinical trial. A total of 33 samples underwent TCR sequencing, from some 13 patients with persistent Graves' disease and 20 or so patients with newly diagnosed Graves' disease. This study used TCR sequencing and RNA sequencing of peripheral blood to compare persistent Graves' disease patients against newly diagnosed Graves' disease patients. Points the paper makes about the study in general: Compared with newly diagnosed patients, persistent Graves' disease patients had lower TCR Shannon entropy and fewer highly expanded clones, which suggests clonal expansion. Sequencing and analysis were limited to the TCR beta chain. Because the primary lesion, thyroid tissue, could not be accessed, the study looked at peripheral blood alone. Patients with persistent disease shared more public clonotypes (around 2,700) than newly diagnosed patients did (about 1,000). TRBV28, TRBJ1-2 and TRBJ2-5 were preferentially used in persistent disease, while TRBV20-1 and TRBJ2-1 were favored in newly diagnosed disease. The authors acknowledged the small sample size as a limitation that may reduce accuracy.

From its cysteine to its phenylalanine, the CDR3 spans 14 amino acids. The retained sequence is limited to the CDR3, 42 bases, with the frame set at the first base. Relative to germline, V is 6 bases shorter and J is 0 bases shorter, with 7 bases between their ends. CDR1 and CDR2 were assigned from the germline V gene as SGHRS and YFSETQ. The protocol used for the library was multiplex PCR. The run used an Illumina HiSeq 4000. iRepertoire HTBI primers and Arm-PCR amplification of CDR3 regions were used to construct TCR beta libraries. Before sequencing, the PCR products went through gel purification. The paper's processing steps were these. Gene usage analysis of CDR3 amino acid clonotypes relied on the 62 TRBV and 14 TRBJ segments identified across samples. COPE and FqMerger were used to merge the filtered high-quality paired reads into contigs. BLAST was used to align contigs to IMGT TRBV, TRBD and TRBJ reference genes, with CDR3 defined following IMGT. Any clonotype with a frequency above 0.1% was classified as a highly expanded clone. Repertoire diversity was measured by Shannon entropy, and V-J evenness by the Gini coefficient. Clonotypes shared by more than one individual were considered public. The public sequencing data were trimmed at Q25 with fastp and processed into clonotypes with MiXCR by TCRdb, which kept only in-frame beta chains. CDR3 protein sequences are deduplicated, and each keeps its most common genes and DNA. The V and J calls follow TCRdb's processing rather than the paper's. The sample yields 520,000 or so distinct CDR3 sequences; around 12% were counted once. Of the sample, around 9.3% falls within the top ten clones.

This clonotype came up many times. Its antigen is currently not known. Base qualities are not provided; no much larger clone lies one nucleotide away. Taken with the paper, the label for time point translates to: newly diagnosed GD, antithyroid drugs for less than 3 months. For both TCR sequencing and RNA sequencing, RNA was extracted from PBMCs using TRIzol. The diagnosis of Graves' disease was made according to American Thyroid Association guidelines. Patients were recruited from an endocrinology department in Xi'an, China. From each patient, nine milliliters of peripheral blood was collected into an EDTA anticoagulant tube. PBMCs were isolated by Ficoll Paque Plus density gradient separation without further T cell sorting. An Agilent 2100 Bioanalyzer and agarose gel were used to check RNA quality, and a NanoDrop 2000 was used to measure RNA concentration. Another study also made use of these data, one on T cells in Graves' hyperthyroidism and ophthalmopathy. The other study reports the following: Stable Graves' hyperthyroidism was defined as no progression to ophthalmopathy during 18 months of follow-up. Hyperthyroidism patients were newly diagnosed, with disease duration under 2 months, and aged 18 to 65 years. Exclusion was applied to patients with uncontrolled infections, other autoimmune diseases, pregnancy or lactation. Diagnoses were established on the basis of clinical symptoms, serum thyroxine and TRAb, thyroid ultrasound, and orbital computed tomography. The TCR CDR3 was subjected to a first round of RT-PCR using the HTBI primer set and the Qiagen OneStep RT-PCR kit. Blood samples also contained most of the expanded thyroid clonotypes (frequency above 0.001), which suggests that blood repertoires may reflect thyroid immune responses. In cross-validation, a model built on a 13 V-J signature told ophthalmopathy apart from stable hyperthyroidism with approximately 90% sensitivity and roughly 81% specificity, and in testing the same model reached 80%/75%. In validation, progression to ophthalmopathy was predicted by the model with around 71% sensitivity and 72.22% specificity, a median of around 5.9 months before onset. To identify distinguishing TCR V-J signatures, a discovery cohort of 100 patients was used, comprising 43 with Graves' ophthalmopathy and around 60 with stable Graves' hyperthyroidism. Prospective prediction of ophthalmopathy was tested in an independent validation cohort of approximately 19 hyperthyroidism patients and 17 patients who later progressed to ophthalmopathy. For training and testing, the 100 patients in the discovery cohort were randomly divided in a 7:3 ratio. In about six Graves' hyperthyroidism patients, the study also compared T-cell repertoires from thyroid tissue with T-cell repertoires from blood. After blood sampling, hyperthyroidism patients were treated with methimazole at a starting dose of 30 mg daily, and ophthalmopathy patients were treated with high-dose intravenous methylprednisolone. Libraries were constructed in a second round of multiplex PCR, after which size selection and purification were carried out. The libraries were sequenced on an Illumina HiSeq2000 using paired-end 100 bp reads. SOAPnuke was used to process the raw data, with reads discarded if the reads contained adapters or uncalled bases, had a mean Phred below 15, or lacked an exact constant-primer or identifier match. High-quality paired reads were merged with COPE v1.2.5, and unique nucleotide sequences were defined as clonotypes. MiTCR v1.1 was used to align the clonotypes against IMGT TRBV, TRBD and TRBJ reference segments. The analysis included only V-J combinations with a frequency above 0.0001, which together covered 99% to 99.2% of the repertoires. The TCS score was defined as the ratio of F50 (clonal expansion) to E x V (chaos), calculated using BLOSUM62-based TCRdist between CDR3 peptides within each V-J. Welch's t-statistics and random forest reduced around 520 V-J features to 10 to 15, which were used in a naive Bayes classifier (R e1071). No statistical method was used to set the sample size in advance, and investigators knew the group allocation. TCR Vbeta CDR3 sequencing of some 140 peripheral blood samples (about 45 ophthalmopathy, 75 or so hyperthyroidism and approximately 17 progressor patients) is reported in the paper.

This clonotype originated in a woman aged 25 to 39 with Graves disease. Donor details come from another sample of the same person, matched by shared clones. The sample here was peripheral blood mononuclear cells (PBMCs), taken at new diagnosis, from a patient treated with antithyroid drugs. The rearranged chain carries TRBV5-1 and TRBJ2-6, with the D gene not clear enough to name. The DNA sequence reads TGCGCCAGCAAGGCCTCCTCTGGGGCCAACGTCCTGACTTTC. Its protein is CASKASSGANVLTF.